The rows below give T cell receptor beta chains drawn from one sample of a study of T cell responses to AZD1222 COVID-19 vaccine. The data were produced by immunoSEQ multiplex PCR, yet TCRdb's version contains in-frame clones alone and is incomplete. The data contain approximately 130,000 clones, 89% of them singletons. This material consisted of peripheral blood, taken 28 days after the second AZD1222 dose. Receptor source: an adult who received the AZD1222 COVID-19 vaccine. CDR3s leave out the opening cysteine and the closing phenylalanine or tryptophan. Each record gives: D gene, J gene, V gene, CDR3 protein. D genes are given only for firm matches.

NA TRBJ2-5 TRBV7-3 ASSLYAGEETQY
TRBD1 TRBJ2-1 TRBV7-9 ASTAFRGQGPRFTYNEQF
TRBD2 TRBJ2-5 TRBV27 ASTGDGTSGLRETQY
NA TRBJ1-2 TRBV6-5 ASSYGDSNYGYT
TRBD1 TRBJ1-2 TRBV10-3 AITRDREGWGYT
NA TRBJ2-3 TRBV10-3 AISDAGGASDTQY
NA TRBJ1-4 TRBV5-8 ASSPTVASRANEKLF
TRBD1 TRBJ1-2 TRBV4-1 ASSQGAGGGLNYGYT
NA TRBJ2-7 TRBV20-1 SATLVYEQY
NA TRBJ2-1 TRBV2 ASSDRGFSLNEQF
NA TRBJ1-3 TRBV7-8 ASSSGDFGNTIY
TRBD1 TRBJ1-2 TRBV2 ASSWGQGSRYGYT
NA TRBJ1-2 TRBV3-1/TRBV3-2 ASSQDRGGTYGYT
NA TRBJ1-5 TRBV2 ASSEIDTAQH
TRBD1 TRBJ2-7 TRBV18 ASSPRTGSSYEQY
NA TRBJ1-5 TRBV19 ASSIGGVGGVQPQH
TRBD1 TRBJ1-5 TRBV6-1 ASSGSAGGASQPQH
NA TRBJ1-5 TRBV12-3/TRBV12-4 ASRDRTNQPQH
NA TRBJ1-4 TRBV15 ATSRENSGAQLF
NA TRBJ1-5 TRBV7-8 ASSLARNQPQH
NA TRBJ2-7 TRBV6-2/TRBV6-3 ASSYQKPIEQY
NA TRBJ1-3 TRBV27 ASWGWSSGNTIY
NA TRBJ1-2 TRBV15 ATSPGPPNYGYT
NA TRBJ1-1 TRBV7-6 ASSTPGDTGWGTEAF
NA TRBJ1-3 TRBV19 ASSRDNYSGNTIY
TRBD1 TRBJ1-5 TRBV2 ASSPTGGGANQPQH
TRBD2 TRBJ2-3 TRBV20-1 SASEESSGRPSTDTQY
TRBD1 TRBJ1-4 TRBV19 ASSDREGEKLF
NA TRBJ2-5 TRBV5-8 ASSVEETQY
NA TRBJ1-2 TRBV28 ASSLMAGYGYT
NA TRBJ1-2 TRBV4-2 ASSPSGETNYGYT
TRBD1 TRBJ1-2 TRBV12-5 ASGLGQGRVDYYGYT
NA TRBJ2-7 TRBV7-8 ASSLVAQGSFYEQY
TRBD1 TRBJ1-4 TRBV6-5 ASSYDREVEKLF
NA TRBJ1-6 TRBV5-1 ASSLEGTLNSPLH
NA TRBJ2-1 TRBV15 ATSRDQADYNEQF
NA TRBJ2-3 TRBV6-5 ASGKLTDTQY
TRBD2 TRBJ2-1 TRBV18 ASSRRDGGRGNEQF
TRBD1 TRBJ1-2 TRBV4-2 ASSPRTGQNYGYT
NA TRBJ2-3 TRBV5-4 ASSRTGTATQY
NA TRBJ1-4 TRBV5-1 ASRPQGDGEKLF
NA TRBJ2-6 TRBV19 ASSLGLGANVLT
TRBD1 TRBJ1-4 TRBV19 ASSEQGRDEKLF
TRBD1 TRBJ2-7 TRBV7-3 ASSPTPGGTGFNEQY
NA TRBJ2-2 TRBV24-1 ATSDYGQRLF
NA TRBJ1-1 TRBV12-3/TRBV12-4 ASRRDIYTEAF
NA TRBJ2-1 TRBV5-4 ASSPRRDINEQF
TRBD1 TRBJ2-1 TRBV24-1 ATSPSGGLNEQF
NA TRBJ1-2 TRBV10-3 AISEGGLVHYGYT
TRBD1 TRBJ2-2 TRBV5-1 ASSFRTGATTGELF
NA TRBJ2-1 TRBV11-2 ASSFERAGLGGEQF
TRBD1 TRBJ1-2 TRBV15 ATSRVPWTGGKFGYT
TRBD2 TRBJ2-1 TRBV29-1 SASDSGSGYNEQF
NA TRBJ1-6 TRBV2 ASSGPGTQNSPLH
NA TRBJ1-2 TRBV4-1 ASSLVGEDGYT
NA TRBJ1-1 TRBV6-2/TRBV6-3 ASTPRGGGSEAF
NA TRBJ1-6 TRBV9 ASSPWGSSYNSPLH
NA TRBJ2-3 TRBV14 ASSGGDTQY